These 4 T cell receptor beta chains originate from one sample sequenced in a study of T cell responses to AZD1222 COVID-19 vaccine. The assay was immunoSEQ multiplex PCR, and TCRdb's table has in-frame clones only and misses some. The table shows 150,000 to 200,000 clones, with roughly 85% occurring only once. The sequenced sample was peripheral blood, obtained 28 days after the second AZD1222 dose. The receptor set was obtained from an adult who received the AZD1222 COVID-19 vaccine.

The chain is built from TRBV11-2 and TRBJ1-4; 9 nucleotides match TRBD1. Germline loops: CDR1 SGHAT, CDR2 FQNNGV. Unmatched junction bases numbered 6, after V lost 5 bases and J lost 14 bases. There are 12 residues in the CDR3. The CDR3 region has the DNA TGTGCCAGCAGCGGGGACAGGGAGACTCTGTTTTTT. Its translation: CASSGDRETLFF.

The sample holds a few counts of this clone. The chain carries TRBV11-2 and TRBJ1-5, with D unclear. CDR3 length: 13 amino acids. V was trimmed by 1 base and J by 4 bases, leaving 5 bases between them. CDR1 is SGHAT, CDR2 FQNNGV, per germline. The CDR3 sequence: CASSLGENQPQHF. The CDR3 DNA is TGTGCCAGCAGCTTAGGGGAGAATCAGCCCCAGCATTTT. The full variable domain, rest sourced from reference TRBV11-2 and TRBJ1-5, is EAGVAQSPRYKIIEKRQSVAFWCNPISGHATLYWYQQILGQGPKLLIQFQNNGVVDDSQLPKDRFSAERLKGVDSTLKIQPAKLEDSAVYLCASSLGENQPQHFGDGTRLSIL.

The V gene is TRBV5-1, the J gene TRBJ2-7, with D maybe TRBD2 (5 bases). Germline lookup yields CDR1 SGHRS and CDR2 YFSETQ. CDR3 length: 14 residues. Trimming took off 0 bases at V and 3 bases at J, with 10 bases between the two ends. The CDR3 region has the DNA TGCGCCAGCAGCTTGGGAGGACTGGTCTACGAGCAGTACTTC. This encodes CASSLGGLVYEQYF. Together with reference TRBV5-1 and TRBJ2-7, the CDR3 gives the full variable domain: KAGVTQTPRYLIKTRGQQVTLSCSPISGHRSVSWYQQTPGQGLQFLFEYFSETQRNKGNFPGRFSGRQFSNSRSEMNVSTLELGDSALYLCASSLGGLVYEQYFGPGTRLTVT.

This clone was seen only once. This rearrangement joins TRBV7-8 to TRBJ2-1; D not certain. Germline V gene data show CDR1 as SGHVS and CDR2 as FQNEAQ. Deletions cut 4 bases from V and 0 bases from J, with 4 bases between. CDR3 length equals 13 residues. The CDR3 coding sequence is TGTGCCAGCAGCTCAAGCTCCTACAATGAGCAGTTCTTC. Its protein product is CASSSSSYNEQFF.